This T cell receptor (beta chain) was documented in a study of blood T cell repertoires in COVID-19. The protocol was immunoSEQ multiplex PCR, while the TCRdb copy is restricted to in-frame clones and leaves out a portion. The data contain roughly 100,000 clones, about 88% of them singletons. Germline values: CDR1 SEHNR, CDR2 FQNEAQ (reference sequence). The CDR3 is made up of 14 amino acids. V was pared by 1 base and J by 1 base, with 7 bases between. The sequenced sample was peripheral blood. The chain uses TRBV7-9 and TRBJ1-1, with D possibly being TRBD1 (5 bases). The source is a human donor in a cohort sampled during active COVID-19. The CDR3 DNA reads as TGTGCCAGCAGCTTAGGCCAGGGGAACACTGAAGCTTTCTTT. Translation: CASSLGQGNTEAFF.